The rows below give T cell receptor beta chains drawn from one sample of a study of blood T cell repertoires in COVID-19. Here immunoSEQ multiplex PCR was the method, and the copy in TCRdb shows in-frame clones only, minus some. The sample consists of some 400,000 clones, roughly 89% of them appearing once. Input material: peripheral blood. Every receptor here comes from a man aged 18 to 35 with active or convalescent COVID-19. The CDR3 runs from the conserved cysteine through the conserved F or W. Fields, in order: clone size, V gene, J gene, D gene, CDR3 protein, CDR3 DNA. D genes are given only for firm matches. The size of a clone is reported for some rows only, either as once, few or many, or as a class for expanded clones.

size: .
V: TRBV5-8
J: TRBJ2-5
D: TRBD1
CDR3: CASSLYGTGILRETQYF
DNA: TGTGCCAGCAGCTTGTACGGGACAGGGATATTGCGAGAGACCCAGTACTTC

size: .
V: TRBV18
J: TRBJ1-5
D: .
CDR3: CASSPQGQNSNQPQHF
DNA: TGTGCCAGCTCACCACAAGGACAGAATAGCAATCAGCCCCAGCATTTT

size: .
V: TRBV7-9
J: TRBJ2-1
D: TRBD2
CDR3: CASSLALREGNEQFF
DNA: TGTGCCAGCAGCTTAGCTTTGCGGGAGGGGAATGAGCAGTTCTTC

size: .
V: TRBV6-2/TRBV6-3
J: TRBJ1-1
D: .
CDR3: CASCLVGQNTEAFF
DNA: TGTGCCAGCTGCCTGGTGGGACAGAACACTGAAGCTTTCTTT

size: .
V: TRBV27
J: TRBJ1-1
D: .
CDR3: CASSPMTGNTEAFF
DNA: TGTGCCAGCAGTCCCATGACAGGGAACACTGAAGCTTTCTTT

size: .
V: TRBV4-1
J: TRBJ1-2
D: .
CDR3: CASSQVGVANYGYTF
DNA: TGCGCCAGCAGCCAAGTTGGAGTAGCTAACTATGGCTACACCTTC

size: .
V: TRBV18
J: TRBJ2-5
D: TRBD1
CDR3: CASSWTGRQETQYF
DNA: TGTGCCAGCTCATGGACAGGTCGTCAAGAGACCCAGTACTTC

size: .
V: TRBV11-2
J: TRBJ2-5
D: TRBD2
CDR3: CASRGGLAGAGETQYF
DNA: TGTGCCAGCAGGGGCGGACTAGCGGGGGCGGGAGAGACCCAGTACTTC

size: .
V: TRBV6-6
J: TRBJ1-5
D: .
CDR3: CASSRREGNQPQHF
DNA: TGTGCCAGCAGCCGACGGGAGGGAAATCAGCCCCAGCATTTT

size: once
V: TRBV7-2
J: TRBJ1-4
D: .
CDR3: CASSRGVSAEKLFF
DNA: TGTGCCAGCAGCCGGGGGGTTTCTGCTGAAAAACTGTTTTTT

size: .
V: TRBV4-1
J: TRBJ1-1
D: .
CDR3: CASSHRRGGDTEAFF
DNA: TGCGCCAGCAGCCACCGTAGGGGAGGGGACACTGAAGCTTTCTTT

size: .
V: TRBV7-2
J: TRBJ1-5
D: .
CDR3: CASSFPGVAQPQHF
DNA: TGTGCCAGCAGCTTCCCAGGGGTCGCACAGCCCCAGCATTTT

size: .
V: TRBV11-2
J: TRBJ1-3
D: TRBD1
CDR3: CASSLYRDRIFSGNTIYF
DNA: TGTGCCAGCAGCTTATATCGGGACAGAATCTTCTCTGGAAACACCATATATTTT

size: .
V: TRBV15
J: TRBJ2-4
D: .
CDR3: CATSRDRRTGSKNIQYF
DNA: TGTGCCACCAGCAGAGATCGCCGTACGGGATCCAAAAACATTCAGTACTTC

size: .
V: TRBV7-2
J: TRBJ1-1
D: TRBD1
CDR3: CASSLVQGGAFF
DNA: TGTGCCAGCAGCCTTGTACAGGGGGGAGCTTTCTTT

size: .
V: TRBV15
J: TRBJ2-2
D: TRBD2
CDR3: CATSRDRAGGYTGELFF
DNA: TGTGCCACCAGCAGAGACCGAGCGGGGGGGTACACCGGGGAGCTGTTTTTT

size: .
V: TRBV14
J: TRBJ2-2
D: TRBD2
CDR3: CASSYQTSGESNTGELFF
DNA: TGTGCCAGCAGCTATCAGACTAGCGGGGAATCGAACACCGGGGAGCTGTTTTTT

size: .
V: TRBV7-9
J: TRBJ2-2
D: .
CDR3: CASSSVSGANTGELFF
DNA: TGTGCCAGCAGCTCGGTTTCAGGGGCGAACACCGGGGAGCTGTTTTTT

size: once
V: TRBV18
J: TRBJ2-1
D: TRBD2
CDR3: CASSSGTSIEQFF
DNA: TGTGCCAGCTCAAGCGGGACTAGCATCGAGCAGTTCTTC

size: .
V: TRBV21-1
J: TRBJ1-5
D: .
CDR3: CASIVTGAGIGNQPQHF
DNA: TGTGCCAGCATAGTGACAGGGGCGGGTATAGGCAATCAGCCCCAGCATTTT

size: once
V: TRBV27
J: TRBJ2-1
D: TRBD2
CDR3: CASSLIGTSGANEQFF
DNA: TGTGCCAGCAGTTTGATCGGGACTAGCGGGGCTAATGAGCAGTTCTTC

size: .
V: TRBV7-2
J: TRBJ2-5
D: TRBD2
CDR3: CASSLELAGRGQETQYF
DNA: TGTGCCAGCAGCTTAGAGTTGGCCGGGAGGGGGCAAGAGACCCAGTACTTC

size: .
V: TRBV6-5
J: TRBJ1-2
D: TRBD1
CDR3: CASSYAGQGVEGYTF
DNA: TGTGCCAGCAGTTACGCCGGACAGGGCGTAGAAGGCTACACCTTC

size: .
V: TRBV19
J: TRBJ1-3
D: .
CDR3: CASSSVSGNTIYF
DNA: TGTGCCAGTAGCTCAGTCTCTGGAAACACCATATATTTT

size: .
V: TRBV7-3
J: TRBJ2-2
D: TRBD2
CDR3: CASSLIPSGMGTGELFF
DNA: TGTGCCAGCAGCTTAATCCCTAGCGGGATGGGCACCGGGGAGCTGTTTTTT

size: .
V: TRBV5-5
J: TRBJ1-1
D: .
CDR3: CASSFEVNTEAFF
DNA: TGTGCCAGCAGCTTTGAGGTGAACACTGAAGCTTTCTTT

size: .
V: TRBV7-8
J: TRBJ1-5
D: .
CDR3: CASSSTGRDGNQPQHF
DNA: TGTGCCAGCAGCTCAACAGGGAGGGATGGCAATCAGCCCCAGCATTTT

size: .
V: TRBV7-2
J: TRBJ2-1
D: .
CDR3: CASSLVGSSYNEQFF
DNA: TGTGCCAGCAGCTTAGTGGGGAGCTCCTACAATGAGCAGTTCTTC

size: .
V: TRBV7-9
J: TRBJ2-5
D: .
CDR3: CASSLVSSGETQYF
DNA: TGTGCCAGCAGCTTAGTATCGAGCGGCGAGACCCAGTACTTC

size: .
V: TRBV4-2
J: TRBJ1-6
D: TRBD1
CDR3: CASSQVGTGVTPLHF
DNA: TGTGCCAGCAGCCAAGTGGGGACAGGGGTGACACCCCTCCACTTT

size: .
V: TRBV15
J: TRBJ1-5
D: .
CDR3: CATSRDRDRHLQPQHF
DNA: TGTGCCACCAGCAGAGATCGTGACAGGCACCTCCAGCCCCAGCATTTT

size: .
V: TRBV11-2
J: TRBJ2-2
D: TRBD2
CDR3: CASSPSGSVGTGELFF
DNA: TGTGCCAGCAGCCCGAGCGGGAGTGTTGGCACCGGGGAGCTGTTTTTT

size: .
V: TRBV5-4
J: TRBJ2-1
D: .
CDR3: CASSLDFGFSYNEQFF
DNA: TGTGCCAGCAGCTTGGATTTTGGCTTCTCCTACAATGAGCAGTTCTTC

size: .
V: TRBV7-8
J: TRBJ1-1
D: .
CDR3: CASSLAAPQQFGTEAFF
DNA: TGTGCCAGCAGCTTAGCGGCACCCCAACAGTTTGGTACTGAAGCTTTCTTT

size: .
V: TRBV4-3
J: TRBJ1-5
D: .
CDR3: CASSQGLDTQPQHF
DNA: TGCGCCAGCAGCCAAGGACTGGACACTCAGCCCCAGCATTTT

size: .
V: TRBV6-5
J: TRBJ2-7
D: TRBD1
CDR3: CASSPRDSYEQYF
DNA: TGTGCCAGCAGCCCCCGGGACAGCTACGAGCAGTACTTC

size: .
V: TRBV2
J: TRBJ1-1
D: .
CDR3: CASSEVSDTEAFF
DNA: TGTGCCAGCAGTGAGGTATCGGACACTGAAGCTTTCTTT

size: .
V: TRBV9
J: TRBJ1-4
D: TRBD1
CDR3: CASSPIPGQGGEKLFF
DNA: TGTGCCAGCAGCCCTATCCCCGGACAGGGAGGGGAAAAACTGTTTTTT